The present entry profiles one T cell receptor beta chain with its context. The antigen remains undetermined. Amplification of TCR beta used genomic DNA extracted from peripheral blood. This CDR3 is built from 15 residues. CDR1 and CDR2 from the germline V gene are SGHTA and FQGNSA. The junction had 4 bases not matched to a gene; V was cut back by 1 base and J by 4 bases. This specimen belongs to a study of T cell repertoires in aging, cancer and after chemotherapy. General study findings and limits: In each cancer cohort, median generation probability increased across chemotherapy, suggesting thymic output rebounded. In cancer patients, declining TCR diversity with age involved lost richness and lost evenness.

Rearranged V-D-J TRB sequences were amplified with a mixed TRB-A/B primer pool. TCRdb reanalysed the multiplex PCR reads using MiXCR and keeps one entry per CDR3 protein. Here the sample spans 4,000 to 5,000 distinct CDR3 sequences, roughly 40% being singletons. The source is a human donor with a solid tumor. Sequenced: blood. The rearrangement joins TRBV7-2 to TRBJ2-5, with 9 bases matching TRBD2. In DNA, the CDR3 is TGTGCCAGCAGCTTAGGGCGGGAGGGCCGAGAGACCCAGTACTTC. Its translation: CASSLGREGRETQYF.